What follows are 13 T cell receptor beta chains derived from one specimen sequenced in a study of T cells in Graves' hyperthyroidism and ophthalmopathy. Researchers took RNA transcripts and amplified the TCR beta CDR3 regions from them. The HTBI set primed first-round TCR CDR3 RT-PCR. TCRdb used MiXCR to reprocess the multiplex PCR reads, holding one entry per CDR3 protein. This table has 600,000 or so distinct CDR3 sequences, more than 45% appearing once. Source material: peripheral blood or thyroid tissue (not recorded which). These receptor sequences come from a woman aged 18-29 years with Graves' hyperthyroidism.

The chain combines TRBV10-3 with TRBJ1-1; D is ambiguous. The germline CDR1 and CDR2 sequences are ENHRY and SYGVKD. Between the trimmed V and J ends, which lost 0 bases and 4 bases, there was a span of 12 bases. The CDR3 contains 15 residues. CDR3 amino acids: CAISESDLLSTEAFF. The DNA for the CDR3 is TGTGCCATCAGTGAGTCGGACCTTTTAAGCACTGAAGCTTTCTTT.

With regard to this clonotype: No conserved phenylalanine or tryptophan is present at the end of the CDR3, so a read error is the likely explanation. The CDR3 sequence: CASSLESGGTEAFL. CDR3 DNA: TGCGCCAGCAGCTTGGAGTCAGGGGGCACTGAAGCTTTCCTT. This sequence joins TRBV7-2 and TRBJ1-1, with TRBD1 identical over 7 bases. This CDR3 has 14 residues. Germline assignment: CDR1 SGHTA and CDR2 FQGNSA.

This clonotype was found a few times. Here the CDR3 reads CASSYSLWGNQPQHF. CDR3 in DNA: TGTGCCAGCAGTTACTCGCTTTGGGGCAATCAGCCCCAGCATTTT. The rearrangement uses TRBV6-6 and TRBJ1-5; D call uncertain. CDR1 is MNHNY, CDR2 SVGAGI, per germline (reference sequence). The ends were cut back, 0 bases at V and 2 bases at J, with 8 bases in the middle. The CDR3 sequence is 15 residues long.

The chain combines TRBV19 with TRBJ1-4; D uncertain. The CDR3 has 15 amino acids. Germline CDR1 is LNHDA and CDR2 is SQIVND (reference sequence). Trimming took 2 bases from V and 2 from J, leaving 9 bases between them. The CDR3 reads CASSIIGLTNEKLFF. CDR3 nucleotide sequence: TGTGCCAGTAGTATAATAGGGCTCACTAATGAAAAACTGTTTTTT.

The genes are TRBV20-1 and TRBJ2-5, with 8 bases fitting TRBD2. V shed 5 bases, J shed 5 bases, and the junction held 7 bases outside the gene matches. The germline gives CDR1 DFQATT, CDR2 SNEGSKA (reference sequence). This CDR3 comprises 13 residues. In DNA form, the CDR3 reads TGCAGTGCTTCCCGGACTAGCTGGGAGACCCAGTACTTC. Translated, it gives CSASRTSWETQYF.

The chain couples TRBV2 to TRBJ1-5, with D perhaps matching TRBD1 (5 bases). CDR3 length equals 16 residues. V was clipped by 5 bases and J by 0 bases, with 14 bases between them. The germline CDR1 and CDR2 sequences are SNHLY and FYNNEI. The CDR3 DNA follows: TGTGCCAGCAGTTTAGAGGGGCCTTATAGCAATCAGCCCCAGCATTTT. It specifies CASSLEGPYSNQPQHF.

This clonotype was counted at least ten times. The V and J genes are TRBV9 and TRBJ1-1, with a tentative D call TRBD1 (6 bases). The CDR3 sequence is 14 residues long. V dropped 1 base and J dropped 4 bases, with 11 bases sitting between them. CDR1 and CDR2 from the germline V gene are SGDLS and YYNGEE. CDR3 protein: CASSVMGRGTEAFF. In DNA, the CDR3 is TGTGCCAGCAGCGTAATGGGCAGGGGCACTGAAGCTTTCTTT.

A word on this clonotype: A junction boundary mismatches the germline segment, possibly from a read error. This chain connects TRBV7-3 to TRBJ1-2; D unclear. The germline CDR1 and CDR2 sequences are SGHTA and FQGTGA. The CDR3 length is 13 residues. CDR3 sequence reads: CASSQSLSYGYTF. In DNA form, the CDR3 reads TGCGCCAGCAGCCAATCCCTCAGCTATGGCTACACCTTC.

The CDR3, as DNA: TGTGCCAGCAGTGAACTAGGGAATCTTCCTAATTCACCCCTCCACTTT. Its translation is CASSELGNLPNSPLHF. V gene TRBV2 combines with J gene TRBJ1-6; D is unresolved. This CDR3 is 16 amino acids long. Germline lookup yields CDR1 SNHLY and CDR2 FYNNEI. Trimming left V 2 bases short and J 6 bases short, with 14 bases between.

In this sample, this clonotype turned up a few times. V gene TRBV2 combines with J gene TRBJ2-2; no firm D call. V shed 5 bases and J shed 5 bases, with 9 bases lying between them. This CDR3 region has 13 residues. Germline CDR1 is SNHLY and CDR2 is FYNNEI. The CDR3 region has the DNA TGTGCCAGCAGTTACTTGGGGACCGGGGAGCTGTTTTTT. Protein product: CASSYLGTGELFF.

As regards this clonotype: The junction differs from germline at one of its ends, possibly a read error. The chain has TRBV7-9 and TRBJ2-5; TRBD2 agrees at 9 bases. Germline V gene data show CDR1 as SEHNR and CDR2 as FQNEAQ (reference sequence). This CDR3 spans 15 amino acids. CDR3 DNA sequence: TGTGCTAGCAGCTCGGGACTAGCTTCGAAGGAGACCCAGTACTTC. Encoded protein: CASSSGLASKETQYF.

This clonotype was observed many times. V is TRBV10-3 and J is TRBJ2-7; 8 nucleotides match TRBD1. The CDR3 covers 13 residues. The V and J ends lost 5 bases and 5 bases, in that order; junction bases with no gene match: 5. CDR1 and CDR2 from the germline V gene are ENHRY and SYGVKD. CDR3 loop: CAISPTGEDEQYF. The CDR3 region has the DNA TGTGCCATCAGTCCGACAGGGGAGGACGAGCAGTACTTC.

This clonotype has more than one count but fewer than ten. The rearrangement uses TRBV7-2 and TRBJ2-7; no clear D gene. V lost 5 bases and J 3 bases, leaving 14 bases between the germline ends. CDR1 and CDR2 from the germline V gene are SGHTA and FQGNSA. CDR3 size: 14 residues. The DNA for the CDR3 is TGTGCCAGCAGCAAAGGCGGTGTTAACTACGAGCAGTACTTC. Translating gives CASSKGGVNYEQYF.